This T cell receptor (beta chain) was sequenced for a study of blood T cell repertoires in COVID-19. For the study at large: Samples taken during acute and convalescent COVID-19 were collected in the United States, Italy and Spain. PBMCs, B-cell-depleted T cells, or T cells were the source of the cDNA or gDNA that made up the material.

Authors' processing steps: Amplification of reference gene primers provided the estimated nucleated cell counts. Clones were sequenced by immunoSEQ multiplex PCR, and TCRdb holds only the in-frame ones, with some missing. That table supplies the V and J calls and clone size; D and trimming were determined from the DNA. The sample shows some 500,000 clones, approximately 91% of them seen only once. The V segment lost 5 bases and the J segment 6 bases; nucleotides outside the gene matches: 5. Per the germline V gene, CDR1 is LNHDA and CDR2 is SQIVND (reference sequence). The length of the CDR3 is 13 residues. During active infection, Seattle patients enrolled and were then monitored through disease.

The TCR comes from a woman aged 45-60 years with COVID-19, enrolled during active disease. Sequenced: peripheral blood. V usage is TRBV19 and J usage is TRBJ2-7; 9 nucleotides agree with TRBD1. The CDR3, as DNA: TGTGCCAGTAGTCCGGGACAGGGCAGCGAGCAGTACTTC. Its protein is CASSPGQGSEQYF.